One and the same sample provided the 27 T cell receptor beta chains below, sequenced in a study of T cell repertoires and Cas9 in healthy adults. Method: immunoSEQ multiplex PCR; TCRdb's copy keeps in-frame clones and lacks some. The sample has more than 20,000 clones; roughly nine tenths are singletons. The sample was CD4+ effector T cells (CD127+, CD25-, CD137-, CD154-) from PBMCs; culture status not recorded. These receptors were collected from a human donor in good health.

This sequence joins TRBV9 and TRBJ2-7; TRBD2 matches 7 bases. Germline lookup yields CDR1 SGDLS and CDR2 YYNGEE. The CDR3 contains 14 residues. V lost 4 bases and J lost 0; bases outside the gene matches: 4. The CDR3 bases are TGTGCCAGCAGCCCCCGCGGGGGCTCCTACGAGCAGTACTTC. It is translated as CASSPRGGSYEQYF. Full variable domain (remainder filled in from reference TRBV9 and TRBJ2-7): DSGVTQTPKHLITATGQRVTLRCSPRSGDLSVYWYQQSLDQGLQFLIQYYNGEERAKGNILERFSAQQFPDLHSELNLSSLELGDSALYFCASSPRGGSYEQYFGPGTRLTVT.

The chain recombines TRBV11-2 with TRBJ2-5; D possibly uses TRBD1 or TRBD2 (5 bases each). The CDR3 loop spans 15 amino acids. The V gene's germline CDR1 is SGHAT and CDR2 FQNNGV. V was shortened by 4 bases and J by 1 base, with 13 bases between the two germline ends. DNA of the CDR3: TGTGCCAGCAGCTCCGTGATGGGGGTCCAAGAGACCCAGTACTTC. Residues: CASSSVMGVQETQYF.

The chain is built from TRBV6-5 and TRBJ2-5; 9 nucleotides line up with TRBD1. Germline values: CDR1 MNHEY, CDR2 SVGAGI. V shed 4 bases, J shed 5 bases, and the junction held 11 bases outside the gene matches. CDR3 length: 16 amino acids. The CDR3 DNA follows: TGTGCCAGCAGTTCCCCGGGCGGGACAGGGAGGGAGACCCAGTACTTC. Its translation is CASSSPGGTGRETQYF.

CDR3 in DNA: TGTGCCTGGAGTGCGGGACAGGCCAGTGCAACTAATGAAAAACTGTTTTTT. This translates into CAWSAGQASATNEKLFF. V gene TRBV30 combines with J gene TRBJ1-4, with 8 positions matching TRBD1. CDR1 and CDR2 (germline): GTSNPN, SVGIG (reference sequence). CDR3 length: 17 residues. Trimming removed 1 base from V and 0 bases from J; junction bases left unmatched: 7.

This sequence joins TRBV27 and TRBJ2-7, with 8 bases matching TRBD1. The ends lost 6 bases at V and 5 bases at J; junction bases unmatched: 6. The CDR3 has 13 residues. Germline V lookup: CDR1 MNHEY, CDR2 SMNVEV (reference sequence). The CDR3 loop reads CASSRTGSNEQYF. The CDR3 DNA follows: TGTGCCAGCAGCCGGACAGGGAGTAACGAGCAGTACTTC.

The chain employs TRBV19 and TRBJ1-2; D remains unclear. Between the trimmed V and J ends, which lost 5 bases and 1 base, there was a span of 8 bases. This CDR3 comprises 13 residues. The V gene's germline CDR1 is LNHDA and CDR2 SQIVND (reference sequence). CDR3 region: CASSVGSNYGYTF. The CDR3 DNA follows: TGTGCCAGTAGTGTTGGAAGTAACTATGGCTACACCTTC. The entire variable domain, with the rest obtained from reference TRBV19 and TRBJ1-2, is as follows: DGGITQSPKYLFRKEGQNVTLSCEQNLNHDAMYWYRQDPGQGLRLIYYSQIVNDFQKGDIAEGYSVSREKKESFPLTVTSAQKNPTAFYLCASSVGSNYGYTFGSGTRLTVV.

The chain carries TRBV19 and TRBJ1-1, with D possibly matching TRBD1 (5 bases). The CDR3 consists of 14 residues. The ends were cut back, 5 bases at V and 4 bases at J, with 14 bases in the middle. Germline values: CDR1 LNHDA, CDR2 SQIVND (reference sequence). This CDR3 is CASSLGLEGTEAFF. The CDR3 DNA reads as TGTGCCAGTAGTCTGGGGCTAGAAGGCACTGAAGCTTTCTTT. Full variable domain (rest looked up from reference TRBV19 and TRBJ1-1): DGGITQSPKYLFRKEGQNVTLSCEQNLNHDAMYWYRQDPGQGLRLIYYSQIVNDFQKGDIAEGYSVSREKKESFPLTVTSAQKNPTAFYLCASSLGLEGTEAFFGQGTRLTVV.

The chain links TRBV5-6 to TRBJ2-5, with unresolved D. The V end lost 4 bases, the J end lost 2 bases, and 21 bases lay between the germline ends. CDR1 is SGHDT and CDR2 is YYEEEE in the germline V gene. The CDR3 contains 17 residues. The CDR3 DNA reads as TGTGCCAGCAGCCGTCCCGCCATCCGGGCCGGTCAAGAGACCCAGTACTTC. It codes for CASSRPAIRAGQETQYF.

The chain uses TRBV7-9 and TRBJ2-7; D is possibly TRBD1 (5 bases). V was cut by 1 base and J by 4 bases, with 11 bases left in between. CDR1 SEHNR and CDR2 FQNEAQ come from the germline V gene (reference sequence). The CDR3 contains 14 residues. In DNA form, the CDR3 reads TGTGCCAGCAGCTTAGACGCCGACAGTTACGAGCAGTACTTC. Translated: CASSLDADSYEQYF.

This chain joins TRBV9 and TRBJ1-2, with D possibly TRBD1 on 5 matching bases. The CDR3 length is 14 residues. Germline-derived CDR1 and CDR2 are SGDLS and YYNGEE. V shed 0 bases and J shed 2 bases, with 8 bases lying between them. In DNA form, the CDR3 reads TGTGCCAGCAGCGTAGCAACAGGCAACTATGGCTACACCTTC. Its protein is CASSVATGNYGYTF. Full variable domain (missing parts from reference TRBV9 and TRBJ1-2): DSGVTQTPKHLITATGQRVTLRCSPRSGDLSVYWYQQSLDQGLQFLIQYYNGEERAKGNILERFSAQQFPDLHSELNLSSLELGDSALYFCASSVATGNYGYTFGSGTRLTVV.

The DNA of the CDR3 is TGTGCCAGCAGCTCCGGGACAGGGAACACTGAAGCTTTCTTT. Its translation is CASSSGTGNTEAFF. The chain uses TRBV5-5 and TRBJ1-1; 8 nucleotides match TRBD1. The CDR3 covers 14 residues. After removal of 3 bases from V and 1 base from J, the junction contained 2 bases not matched to a gene. Germline values: CDR1 SGHKS, CDR2 YYEKEE (reference sequence).

This chain connects TRBV10-2 to TRBJ2-6, with D uncertain. Germline V lookup: CDR1 WSHSY, CDR2 SAAADI. The CDR3 runs 16 residues. V gave up 2 bases and J gave up 1 base, with 9 bases separating them. CDR3 region: CASSEASISGANVLTF. CDR3 in DNA: TGCGCCAGCAGTGAGGCTTCGATTTCTGGGGCCAACGTCCTGACTTTC.

This chain uses TRBV2 with TRBJ1-5; 7 bases agree with TRBD1. There are 15 residues in the CDR3. Trimming removed 2 bases from V and 6 bases from J; junction bases left unmatched: 7. Germline V gene data show CDR1 as SNHLY and CDR2 as FYNNEI. Here the CDR3 reads CASSEIVTGTQPQHF. CDR3 sequence (DNA): TGTGCCAGCAGTGAAATCGTGACAGGGACTCAGCCCCAGCATTTT.

This chain joins TRBV4-1 and TRBJ2-5, with D possibly TRBD2 on 5 matching bases. The CDR3 consists of 15 residues. Germline CDR1 is MGHRA and CDR2 is YSYEKL. V was shortened by 4 bases and J by 5 bases, with 17 bases between the two germline ends. CDR3 coding DNA: TGCGCCAGCAGCCGCCGGACGGCAACGGGGGAGACCCAGTACTTC. It translates to CASSRRTATGETQYF.

In its sample, this clone was seen once. CDR3 residues: CASSGTDQETQYF. DNA of the CDR3: TGTGCCAGTAGCGGGACAGACCAAGAGACCCAGTACTTC. The rearrangement uses TRBV19 and TRBJ2-5, with 7 bases identical to TRBD1. The germline V gene has CDR1 LNHDA and CDR2 SQIVND (reference sequence). The CDR3 loop spans 13 amino acids. V gave up 6 bases and J gave up 0 bases; unmatched junction bases: 1.

This clone was recorded once. The chain links TRBV5-4 to TRBJ2-4; perhaps TRBD1 as D (5 bases). The CDR3 length is 14 residues. Trimming removed 1 base at V and 5 bases at J, with 10 bases between. Germline V gene data show CDR1 as SGHNT and CDR2 as YYREEE (reference sequence). The CDR3 loop is CASSLQGIENIQYF. In nucleotides, the CDR3 is TGTGCCAGCAGCTTGCAGGGAATAGAAAACATTCAGTACTTC.

The chain carries TRBV2 and TRBJ2-5, with 7 bases fitting TRBD2. The CDR3 loop spans 13 amino acids. Germline CDR1 reads SNHLY; CDR2 reads FYNNEI. V lost 6 bases and J lost 7; bases outside the gene matches: 8. CDR3 nucleotide sequence: TGTGCCAGCAGGAGACTAGGGAGGGGGACCCAGTACTTC. Translation: CASRRLGRGTQYF.

The chain joins TRBV6-5 to TRBJ1-5; D is ambiguous. Germline assignment: CDR1 MNHEY and CDR2 SVGAGI. The CDR3 covers 15 residues. The V and J ends lost 6 bases and 9 bases respectively, with 21 bases between them. The CDR3 loop reads CASSRAHSDAWPQHF. In DNA form, the CDR3 reads TGTGCCAGCAGCCGGGCTCATTCGGACGCGTGGCCCCAGCATTTT.

This chain links TRBV7-2 with TRBJ1-1; D call uncertain. Germline V lookup: CDR1 SGHTA, CDR2 FQGNSA. Trimming left V 4 bases short and J 7 bases short, with 13 bases between. This CDR3 spans 13 amino acids. In nucleotides, the CDR3 is TGTGCCAGCAGCTACAGACCGAAGATTGAAGCTTTCTTT. It is translated as CASSYRPKIEAFF.

The gene calls are TRBV5-5 and TRBJ1-5; D possibly corresponds to TRBD1 (6 bases). The CDR3 has 14 residues. CDR1 and CDR2 (germline): SGHKS, YYEKEE (reference sequence). Trimming left V 0 bases short and J 6 bases short, with 10 bases between. The CDR3 protein is CASSLDQGSQPQHF. In DNA, the CDR3 is TGTGCCAGCAGCTTGGATCAGGGGAGTCAGCCCCAGCATTTT. Combining the CDR3 with reference TRBV5-5 and TRBJ1-5 gives the whole variable domain DAGVTQSPTHLIKTRGQQVTLRCSPISGHKSVSWYQQVLGQGPQFIFQYYEKEERGRGNFPDRFSARQFPNYSSELNVNALLLGDSALYLCASSLDQGSQPQHFGDGTRLSIL.

Only one count was recorded for this clone. This chain uses TRBV5-1 with TRBJ2-3; D gene uncertain. Looked up from germline, CDR1 is SGHRS and CDR2 is YFSETQ. Trimming shortened V by 0 bases and J by 4 bases, and 12 bases separated the two germline ends. The CDR3 spans 15 residues. The CDR3 nucleotides read TGCGCCAGCAGCTTGGCCCTAGGGTCGGCAGATACGCAGTATTTT. This encodes CASSLALGSADTQYF. Supplemented by reference TRBV5-1 and TRBJ2-3, the full variable domain reads KAGVTQTPRYLIKTRGQQVTLSCSPISGHRSVSWYQQTPGQGLQFLFEYFSETQRNKGNFPGRFSGRQFSNSRSEMNVSTLELGDSALYLCASSLALGSADTQYFGPGTRLTVL.

In DNA, the CDR3 is TGCGCCAGCAGCTTGGATGGAAGGGGGGATCAGCCCCAGCATTTT. This sequence encodes CASSLDGRGDQPQHF. The chain links TRBV5-1 to TRBJ1-5, with a weak D call TRBD1 (6 bases). Germline V gene lookup returns CDR1 SGHRS and CDR2 YFSETQ. This CDR3 has 15 amino acids. V lost 0 bases and J lost 5, with 12 bases in between.

This chain joins TRBV27 and TRBJ1-6; D is unclear. The V end lost 1 base, the J end lost 7 bases, and 11 bases lay between the germline ends. Germline V gene lookup returns CDR1 MNHEY and CDR2 SMNVEV (reference sequence). This CDR3 spans 15 amino acids. As DNA, the CDR3 is TGTGCCAGCAGTTTATTAGTGGGGTTGAATTCACCCCTCCACTTT. It translates to CASSLLVGLNSPLHF.

This rearrangement joins TRBV29-1 to TRBJ2-7; the match to TRBD1 covers 11 bases. Germline trimming cut 3 bases from V and 6 bases from J; bases unmatched to any gene: 4. The V gene's germline CDR1 is SQVTM and CDR2 ANQGSEA. The CDR3 contains 13 residues. CDR3 residues: CSVDRTGGSEQYF. The CDR3 DNA reads TGCAGCGTTGACCGGACAGGGGGCAGCGAGCAGTACTTC.

The chain carries TRBV6-1 and TRBJ1-2; D is unclear. Trimming took 3 bases from V and 6 from J, leaving 8 bases between them. This CDR3 contains 12 residues. The germline gives CDR1 MNHNS, CDR2 SASEGT. CDR3 region: CASSEVLDGYTF. The CDR3, as DNA: TGTGCCAGCAGTGAGGTATTGGATGGCTACACCTTC.

The gene calls are TRBV6-1 and TRBJ1-6, with D unclear. The germline V gene has CDR1 MNHNS and CDR2 SASEGT. The V end lost 5 bases, the J end lost 6 bases, and 14 bases lay between the germline ends. CDR3 length: 15 amino acids. This CDR3 reads CASSRSLGRNSPLHF. In DNA form, the CDR3 reads TGTGCCAGCAGTCGGTCCCTCGGACGTAATTCACCCCTCCACTTT.

The rearrangement links TRBV2 to TRBJ2-3, with D maybe TRBD1 (5 bases). The V gene's germline CDR1 is SNHLY and CDR2 FYNNEI. The CDR3 runs to 15 residues. V lost 3 bases, J lost 0 bases, and 10 bases lay in between. This chain's CDR3 is CASSENRWSTDTQYF. The CDR3 DNA is TGTGCCAGCAGTGAGAACAGGTGGAGCACAGATACGCAGTATTTT.